In its sample, the clone carrying this T cell receptor (beta chain) was seen once. As processed by the authors: How many nucleated cells were present was estimated from reference gene primer amplification. Assay: immunoSEQ multiplex PCR; the TCRdb copy retains only in-frame clones and omits some. Clonal size and the V and J genes are those of that table, whereas D and trimming came from the DNA. The sample holds about 68,000 clones, roughly 88% seen once. The data stem from a study of blood T cell repertoires in COVID-19. Overall study: Specimens from acute and convalescent COVID-19 originated in the United States, Italy and Spain. T cells, B-cell-depleted T cells, or PBMCs supplied cDNA or gDNA.

V shed 5 bases and J 5 bases; nucleotides not matched to a gene: 8. The CDR3 totals 16 residues. Germline V gives CDR1 SGHTA, CDR2 FQGNSA. The clonotype was recovered from a man younger than 45 with acute or convalescent COVID-19. The V call is TRBV7-2, the J call TRBJ2-5; the match to TRBD2 covers 13 bases. The sequenced sample consisted of peripheral blood. CDR3 DNA sequence: TGTGCCAGCAGCCTCGGGACTAGCGGGACGGGGGAGACCCAGTACTTC. Its protein product is CASSLGTSGTGETQYF.